One and the same sample provided the 11 T cell receptor beta chains below, sequenced in a study of blood T cells in healthy people across ages. The use of a sample-barcoded 5' primer and a J-beta primer mix characterized a second PCR of about 7 to 12 cycles. One entry per CDR3 protein, called by TCRdb with MiXCR from the 5' RACE reads. This table has about 1.6 million distinct CDR3 sequences, about 32% appearing once. Sequenced: blood. These TCRs come from a woman in her thirties in good health.

In regard to this clonotype: A much larger clone differs from this one at a single base, so this may be a read error. The chain has TRBV20-1 and TRBJ2-4, with D perhaps TRBD1 (6 bases). The J call may be incorrect, as the DNA end agrees better with TRBJ2-7. The CDR3 has 12 amino acids. Germline V gene data show CDR1 as DFQATT and CDR2 as SNEGSKA (reference sequence). CDR3 region: CSATSRGCEQYF. The CDR3 DNA follows: TGCAGTGCCACGTCTAGGGGGTGCGAGCAGTACTTC.

The chain combines TRBV12-3 or TRBV12-4 with TRBJ2-3; TRBD2 matches at 8 bases. Losses at the gene ends were 6 bases for V and 3 bases for J; bases not matched to a gene: 8. The CDR3 spans 15 residues. The CDR3 DNA follows: TGTGCCAGCAGACGATCTAGCGGGTCGACAGATACGCAGTATTTT. It encodes CASRRSSGSTDTQYF.

This clonotype has a single count. V usage is TRBV20-1 and J usage is TRBJ2-5; maybe TRBD2 (6 bases). The germline V gene has CDR1 DFQATT and CDR2 SNEGSKA (reference sequence). CDR3 length: 12 residues. V shed 7 bases and J shed 1 base, with 10 bases lying between them. The CDR3 sequence is CSGQTSQETQYF. Written as DNA, the CDR3 is TGCAGTGGCCAGACTAGCCAAGAGACCCAGTACTTC.

Comment on this clonotype: Its ends do not fully match the called genes, so a read error is possible. CDR3 nucleotide sequence: TGTGCCAGCAGCTTAGCGAGTACCTCTGGGGCCAACGTCCCGACTTTC. This codes for CASSLASTSGANVPTF. The chain couples TRBV7-6 to TRBJ2-6; possibly TRBD1 for D (5 bases). This CDR3 has 16 residues. CDR1 SGHVS and CDR2 FNYEAQ come from the germline V gene.

This clonotype was seen a handful of times. The V call is TRBV6-1, the J call TRBJ2-3, with TRBD1 matching 9 bases. After removal of 0 bases from V and 0 bases from J, the junction contained 7 bases not matched to a gene. Germline V lookup: CDR1 MNHNS, CDR2 SASEGT. This CDR3 is built from 18 residues. In nucleotides, the CDR3 is TGTGCCAGCAGTGAAGCAACCGGGACAGGGAAGAGCACAGATACGCAGTATTTT. This sequence encodes CASSEATGTGKSTDTQYF.

A word on this clonotype: This may be a read error, as it is one base from a much larger clone. The chain employs TRBV12-3 or TRBV12-4 and TRBJ2-1, with D unresolved. This CDR3 spans 13 amino acids. CDR3 nucleotides: TGTGCCAGCGGGCTGAGCTCCTACAATAAGCAGTTCTTC. Amino acid sequence: CASGLSSYNKQFF.

The chain couples TRBV5-6 to TRBJ2-4, with D possibly being TRBD1 or TRBD2 (5 bases each). Between the trimmed V and J ends, which lost 4 bases and 0 bases, there was a span of 14 bases. The CDR3 spans 16 residues. Per the germline V gene, CDR1 is SGHDT and CDR2 is YYEEEE. CDR3 coding DNA: TGTGCCAGCAGCCTGGGGACGGTGCTAGCCAAAAACATTCAGTACTTC. Protein sequence: CASSLGTVLAKNIQYF.

This clonotype was picked up many times. The chain has TRBV9 and TRBJ2-5; D gene ambiguous. V gave up 0 bases and J gave up 7 bases, with 10 bases separating them. Germline CDR1 and CDR2: SGDLS and YYNGEE. The CDR3 loop spans 13 amino acids. The CDR3 reads CASSVALPGTQYF. The CDR3 DNA reads as TGTGCCAGCAGCGTAGCCCTTCCGGGGACCCAGTACTTC.

In its sample, this clonotype was seen a few times. This chain uses TRBV27 with TRBJ2-5, with D tentatively TRBD2 (5 bases). The J call may be in error: the DNA end matches TRBJ2-7 better. The CDR3 spans 14 residues. Germline CDR1 and CDR2: MNHEY and SMNVEV (reference sequence). CDR3 sequence: CASSPGIHIYEQYF. CDR3 nucleotides: TGTGCCAGCAGTCCCGGGATCCATATCTACGAGCAGTACTTC.

The table lists this clonotype with a few counts. The rearrangement links TRBV28 to TRBJ2-7; possible D gene TRBD2, 6 bases. CDR3 length: 14 residues. The germline gives CDR1 MDHEN, CDR2 SYDVKM. Trimming shortened V by 3 bases and J by 4 bases, and 13 bases separated the two germline ends. The CDR3 DNA reads TGTGCCAGCAGTTTTGCGGGACCGCCTTACGAGCAGTACTTC. Translation gives CASSFAGPPYEQYF.

This clonotype appeared a few times. This chain joins TRBV9 and TRBJ2-2; 9 bases fit TRBD2. V shed 0 bases and J 4 bases; nucleotides not matched to a gene: 7. From germline, CDR1 is SGDLS and CDR2 YYNGEE. This CDR3 has 17 amino acids. This CDR3 reads CASSVVGGGGSTGELFF. CDR3 bases: TGTGCCAGCAGCGTAGTTGGCGGGGGGGGCTCCACCGGGGAGCTGTTTTTT.